Listed below are T cell receptor beta chains from one sample, sequenced in a study of cytomegalovirus exposure and HLA in healthy donors. Produced via immunoSEQ multiplex PCR; TCRdb's table is partial and in-frame only. The table records some 150,000 clones, roughly three quarters of them present only once. The sequenced sample consisted of PBMCs. These receptor sequences come from a male donor in good health and CMV-seronegative. Each CDR3 is given with its conserved first and last residue. Each record gives: V gene, D gene, J gene, CDR3 length, clone size, CDR3 protein, CDR3 DNA. D genes are given only for firm matches. Size tells how often a clone was seen (once, few, many) or the class of an expanded clone, and some rows leave it out.

TRBV7-9	TRBD2	TRBJ2-5	18	once	CASSPGLAGGPIKETQYF	TGTGCCAGCAGCCCGGGACTAGCGGGGGGCCCGATAAAAGAGACCCAGTACTTC
TRBV6-6	.	TRBJ1-5	15	few	CASSQTGLSNQPQHF	TGTGCCAGCAGTCAGACAGGACTCAGCAATCAGCCCCAGCATTTT
TRBV6-5	.	TRBJ1-1	16	.	CASSYSSGQGGTEAFF	TGTGCCAGCAGTTACTCCTCGGGTCAGGGAGGCACTGAAGCTTTCTTT
TRBV25-1	TRBD1	TRBJ2-7	15	.	CASSGSGTGVNEQYF	TGTGCCAGCAGTGGTTCCGGGACAGGGGTTAACGAGCAGTACTTC
TRBV5-6	TRBD1	TRBJ1-1	16	.	CASSSGTGTSYTEAFF	TGTGCCAGCAGCTCCGGGACAGGGACGTCTTACACTGAAGCTTTCTTT
TRBV5-4	.	TRBJ1-2	13	.	CASSFPGDDGYTF	TGTGCCAGCAGCTTCCCAGGGGACGATGGCTACACCTTC
TRBV30	.	TRBJ1-5	14	.	CAWSVRQINQPQHF	TGTGCCTGGAGTGTACGACAGATCAATCAGCCCCAGCATTTT
TRBV6-1	.	TRBJ2-7	15	.	CASTPPGGGTYEQYF	TGTGCCAGCACTCCACCTGGGGGCGGCACCTACGAGCAGTACTTC
TRBV5-1	TRBD1	TRBJ1-2	13	.	CASSQGTGDGYTF	TGCGCCAGCAGCCAGGGGACAGGCGATGGCTACACCTTC
TRBV5-1	TRBD2	TRBJ2-3	15	.	CASSLRGVITDTQYF	TGCGCCAGCAGCTTACGGGGGGTTATCACAGATACGCAGTATTTT
TRBV25-1	.	TRBJ2-2	13	.	CASSRGSVGELFF	TGTGCCAGCTCTCGAGGGAGTGTCGGGGAGCTGTTTTTT
TRBV7-2	.	TRBJ2-6	10	.	CASSKNVLTF	TGTGCCAGCAGTAAAAACGTCCTGACTTTC
TRBV6-5	.	TRBJ1-5	14	few	CASSYSGGRQPQHF	TGTGCCAGCAGTTACTCCGGGGGGCGTCAGCCCCAGCATTTT
TRBV18	.	TRBJ1-5	15	.	CASSLSGYSNQPQHF	TGTGCCAGCTCACTCAGCGGATATAGCAATCAGCCCCAGCATTTT
TRBV27	TRBD1	TRBJ2-1	15	.	CASSLGGPGGYEQFF	TGTGCCAGCAGTTTGGGGGGCCCAGGGGGCTATGAGCAGTTCTTC
TRBV9	TRBD1	TRBJ2-7	17	few	CASSVDKGQGLLYEQYF	TGTGCCAGCAGCGTAGATAAGGGACAGGGGCTTCTCTACGAGCAGTACTTC
TRBV11-3	TRBD2	TRBJ2-7	14	.	CASSFPRGGAEQYF	TGTGCCAGCAGCTTCCCGCGGGGGGGCGCCGAGCAGTACTTC
TRBV29-1	.	TRBJ1-2	13	.	CSVEGRANYGYTF	TGCAGCGTTGAAGGAAGAGCTAACTATGGCTACACCTTC
TRBV5-4	TRBD1	TRBJ1-3	16	.	CASSRGTGTSGNTIYF	TGTGCCAGCAGCCGTGGGACAGGAACTTCTGGAAACACCATATATTTT
TRBV4-3	.	TRBJ2-3	17	.	CASSPSLAKRPPDTQYF	TGCGCCAGCAGCCCTTCCCTTGCCAAGCGGCCTCCAGATACGCAGTATTTT
TRBV29-1	.	TRBJ2-1	12	.	CSGRGTYNEQFF	TGCAGCGGGAGGGGTACCTACAATGAGCAGTTCTTC
TRBV30	.	TRBJ1-2	14	.	CAWSVRVREDGYTF	TGTGCCTGGAGTGTACGTGTCAGGGAGGACGGCTACACCTTC
TRBV2	TRBD1	TRBJ2-7	16	few	CASSYYYRTGYYEQYF	TGTGCCAGCAGTTACTACTATCGGACAGGGTACTACGAGCAGTACTTC
TRBV7-7	TRBD2	TRBJ2-5	17	.	CASSLEGQRGALETQYF	TGTGCTAGCAGCTTAGAAGGCCAGCGGGGGGCCCTTGAGACCCAGTACTTC
TRBV2	.	TRBJ2-1	16	.	CASSPDWNSSYNEQFF	TGTGCCAGCAGTCCCGACTGGAATAGCTCCTACAATGAGCAGTTCTTC
TRBV12-5	.	TRBJ1-2	13	.	CASDGGENYGYTF	TGTGCTAGTGATGGTGGGGAGAACTATGGCTACACCTTC
TRBV19	TRBD1	TRBJ1-6	15	.	CASSIVEGADSPLHF	TGTGCCAGTAGTATAGTGGAGGGGGCGGATTCACCCCTCCACTTT
TRBV6-5	.	TRBJ1-1	14	.	CASSYQGRNTEAFF	TGTGCCAGCAGTTACCAGGGGCGGAACACTGAAGCTTTCTTT
TRBV27	TRBD1	TRBJ1-2	15	.	CASSLYQGANYGYTF	TGTGCCAGCAGTTTATATCAGGGGGCTAACTATGGCTACACCTTC
TRBV5-5	TRBD1	TRBJ1-6	15	.	CASSLSAGGNSPLHF	TGTGCCAGCAGCTTGTCGGCAGGGGGGAATTCACCCCTCCACTTT
TRBV6-1	TRBD2	TRBJ2-1	17	.	CASSEVGLAGFYNEQFF	TGTGCCAGCAGTGAAGTCGGACTAGCGGGGTTCTACAATGAGCAGTTCTTC
TRBV6-6	.	TRBJ1-4	15	.	CASSPRGAANEKLFF	TGTGCCAGCAGCCCTCGGGGGGCGGCTAATGAAAAACTGTTTTTT